The rows below give T cell receptor beta chains drawn from one sample of a study of breast tumors, draining lymph nodes, adjacent tissues. MiXCR, applied by TCRdb to the multiplex PCR reads, yields one record per CDR3 protein. The sample comprises about 180,000 distinct CDR3 sequences, 30% to 35% of which are singletons, and approximately 4.2% rests with the top ten. The sequenced sample was axillary lymph node tissue. Receptors were obtained from a female donor with breast cancer. Some clones in this sample may be carry-over from other donors' samples. Both conserved end residues are trimmed from each CDR3. Each record gives: J gene, V gene, CDR3 protein.

TRBJ2-3,TRBV19,ASSEQRTDTQY
TRBJ1-2,TRBV15,ATSSRDTLGYGYT
TRBJ2-1,TRBV20-1,SATPSGGGYNEQF
TRBJ2-1,TRBV6-4,ASSVVAGWEDEQF
TRBJ1-3,TRBV11-2,ASSQTLSGNTIY
TRBJ2-7,TRBV20-1,SARGVAVPIYEQY
TRBJ1-6,TRBV4-1,ASSQDLVAGNSPLH
TRBJ2-2,TRBV27,ASSLTFTGELF
TRBJ2-1,TRBV7-9,ASSLAYGLAVSYNEQF
TRBJ1-1,TRBV9,ASSPRSTAEAF
TRBJ2-4,TRBV18,ASSPEGLGNIQY
TRBJ1-6,TRBV6-1,ASSEGRVGAFYNSPLH
TRBJ2-3,TRBV11-3,ASSSLNTQY
TRBJ1-2,TRBV24-1,ATGENYGYT
TRBJ2-6,TRBV20-1,SAMGQGAGANVLT
TRBJ1-6,TRBV6-2/TRBV6-3,ASSVRDNSPLH
TRBJ2-3,TRBV20-1,SLESGQLTDTQY
TRBJ2-3,TRBV10-3,AISEHGRDVTTDTQY
TRBJ2-5,TRBV20-1,SARLAGVGTQY
TRBJ1-4,TRBV7-6,ASSLQGIKGRLF
TRBJ2-1,TRBV20-1,SARKNSGGAYNEQF
TRBJ2-7,TRBV6-2/TRBV6-3,ASSYSTTTSSYEQY